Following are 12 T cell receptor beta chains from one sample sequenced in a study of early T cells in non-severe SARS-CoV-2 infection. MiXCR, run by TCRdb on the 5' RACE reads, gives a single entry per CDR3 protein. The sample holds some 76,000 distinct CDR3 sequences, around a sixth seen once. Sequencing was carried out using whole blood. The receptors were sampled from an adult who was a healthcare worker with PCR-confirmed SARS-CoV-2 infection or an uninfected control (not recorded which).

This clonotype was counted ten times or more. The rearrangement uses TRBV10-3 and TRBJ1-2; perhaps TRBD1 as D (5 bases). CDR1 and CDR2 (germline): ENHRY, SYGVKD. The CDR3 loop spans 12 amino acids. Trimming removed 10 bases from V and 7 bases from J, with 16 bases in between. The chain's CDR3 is CATGGQIPGYTF. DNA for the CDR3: TGTGCCACCGGTGGACAAATTCCTGGCTACACCTTC.

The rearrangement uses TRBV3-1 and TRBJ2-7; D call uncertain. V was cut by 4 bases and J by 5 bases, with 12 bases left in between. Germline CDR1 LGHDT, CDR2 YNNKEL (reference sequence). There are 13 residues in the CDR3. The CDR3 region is CASSPRAVHEQYF. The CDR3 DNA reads TGTGCCAGCAGCCCCCGGGCTGTTCACGAGCAGTACTTC.

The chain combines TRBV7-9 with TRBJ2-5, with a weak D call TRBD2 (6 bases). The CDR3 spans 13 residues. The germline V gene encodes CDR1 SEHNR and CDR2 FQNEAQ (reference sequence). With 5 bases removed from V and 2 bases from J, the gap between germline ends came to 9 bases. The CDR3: CASSPGLQETQYF. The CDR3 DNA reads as TGTGCCAGCAGCCCGGGACTTCAAGAGACCCAGTACTTC.

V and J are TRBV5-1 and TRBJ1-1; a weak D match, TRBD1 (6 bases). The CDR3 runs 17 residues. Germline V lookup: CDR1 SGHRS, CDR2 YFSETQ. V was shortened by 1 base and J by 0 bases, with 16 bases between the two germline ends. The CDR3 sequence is CASSLRTVDPLNTEAFF. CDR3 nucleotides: TGCGCCAGCAGCTTGCGGACAGTAGACCCTCTGAACACTGAAGCTTTCTTT.

DNA for the CDR3: TGTGCCAGCAGGACGGCCCGGCAGTATAATTCACCCCTCCACTTT. It yields the protein CASRTARQYNSPLHF. This sequence joins TRBV2 and TRBJ1-6; D gene unclear. With 6 bases removed from V and 4 bases from J, the gap between germline ends came to 13 bases. The CDR3 runs to 15 residues. The germline V gene encodes CDR1 SNHLY and CDR2 FYNNEI.

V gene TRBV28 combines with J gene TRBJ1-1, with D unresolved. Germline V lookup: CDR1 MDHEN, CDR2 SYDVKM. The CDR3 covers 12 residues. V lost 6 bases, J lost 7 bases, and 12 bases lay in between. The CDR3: CASREGEGEAFF. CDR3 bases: TGTGCCAGCAGAGAGGGTGAGGGTGAAGCTTTCTTT.

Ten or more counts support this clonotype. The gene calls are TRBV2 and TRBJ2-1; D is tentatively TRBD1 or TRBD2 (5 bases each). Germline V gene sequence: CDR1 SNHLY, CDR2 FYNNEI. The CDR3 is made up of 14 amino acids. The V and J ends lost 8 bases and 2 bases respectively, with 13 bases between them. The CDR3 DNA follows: TGTGCCAGCTCCGGGACGGAAACCTACAATGAGCAGTTCTTC. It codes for CASSGTETYNEQFF.

Here the CDR3 DNA reads TGTGCCAGCAGCCAAGCGCGGGGAACAGATACGCAGTATTTT. Its translation is CASSQARGTDTQYF. The chain carries TRBV3-1 and TRBJ2-3; the D gene is possibly TRBD2 (6 bases). This CDR3 comprises 14 residues. V was trimmed by 1 base and J by 3 bases, leaving 8 bases between them. In germline, CDR1 is LGHDT, CDR2 YNNKEL (reference sequence).

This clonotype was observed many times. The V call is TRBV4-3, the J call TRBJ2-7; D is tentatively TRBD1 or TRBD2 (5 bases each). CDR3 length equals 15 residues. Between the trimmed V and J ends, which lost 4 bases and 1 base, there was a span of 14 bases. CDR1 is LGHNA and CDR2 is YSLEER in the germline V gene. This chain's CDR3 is CASSRSVEGSYEQYF. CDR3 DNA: TGCGCCAGCAGCCGCTCAGTAGAGGGGTCCTACGAGCAGTACTTC.

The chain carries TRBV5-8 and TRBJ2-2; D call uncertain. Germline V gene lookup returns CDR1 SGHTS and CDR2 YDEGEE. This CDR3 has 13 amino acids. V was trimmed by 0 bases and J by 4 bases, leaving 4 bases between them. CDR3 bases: TGTGCCAGCAGCTTGGTGCTCACCGGGGAGCTGTTTTTT. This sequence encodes CASSLVLTGELFF.

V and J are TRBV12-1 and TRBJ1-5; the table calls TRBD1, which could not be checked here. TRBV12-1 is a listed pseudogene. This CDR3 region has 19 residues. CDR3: CASPFRNRNSNSSNQPQHF. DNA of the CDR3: TGTGCCAGCCCCTTCCGGAACAGGAACTCAAACTCTAGCAATCAGCCCCAGCATTTT.

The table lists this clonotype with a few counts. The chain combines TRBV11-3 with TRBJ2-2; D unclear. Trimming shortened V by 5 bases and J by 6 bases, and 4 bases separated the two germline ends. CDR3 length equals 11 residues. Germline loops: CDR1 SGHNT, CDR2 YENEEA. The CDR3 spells CASSPAGELFF. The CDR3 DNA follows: TGTGCCAGCAGCCCCGCCGGGGAGCTGTTTTTT.